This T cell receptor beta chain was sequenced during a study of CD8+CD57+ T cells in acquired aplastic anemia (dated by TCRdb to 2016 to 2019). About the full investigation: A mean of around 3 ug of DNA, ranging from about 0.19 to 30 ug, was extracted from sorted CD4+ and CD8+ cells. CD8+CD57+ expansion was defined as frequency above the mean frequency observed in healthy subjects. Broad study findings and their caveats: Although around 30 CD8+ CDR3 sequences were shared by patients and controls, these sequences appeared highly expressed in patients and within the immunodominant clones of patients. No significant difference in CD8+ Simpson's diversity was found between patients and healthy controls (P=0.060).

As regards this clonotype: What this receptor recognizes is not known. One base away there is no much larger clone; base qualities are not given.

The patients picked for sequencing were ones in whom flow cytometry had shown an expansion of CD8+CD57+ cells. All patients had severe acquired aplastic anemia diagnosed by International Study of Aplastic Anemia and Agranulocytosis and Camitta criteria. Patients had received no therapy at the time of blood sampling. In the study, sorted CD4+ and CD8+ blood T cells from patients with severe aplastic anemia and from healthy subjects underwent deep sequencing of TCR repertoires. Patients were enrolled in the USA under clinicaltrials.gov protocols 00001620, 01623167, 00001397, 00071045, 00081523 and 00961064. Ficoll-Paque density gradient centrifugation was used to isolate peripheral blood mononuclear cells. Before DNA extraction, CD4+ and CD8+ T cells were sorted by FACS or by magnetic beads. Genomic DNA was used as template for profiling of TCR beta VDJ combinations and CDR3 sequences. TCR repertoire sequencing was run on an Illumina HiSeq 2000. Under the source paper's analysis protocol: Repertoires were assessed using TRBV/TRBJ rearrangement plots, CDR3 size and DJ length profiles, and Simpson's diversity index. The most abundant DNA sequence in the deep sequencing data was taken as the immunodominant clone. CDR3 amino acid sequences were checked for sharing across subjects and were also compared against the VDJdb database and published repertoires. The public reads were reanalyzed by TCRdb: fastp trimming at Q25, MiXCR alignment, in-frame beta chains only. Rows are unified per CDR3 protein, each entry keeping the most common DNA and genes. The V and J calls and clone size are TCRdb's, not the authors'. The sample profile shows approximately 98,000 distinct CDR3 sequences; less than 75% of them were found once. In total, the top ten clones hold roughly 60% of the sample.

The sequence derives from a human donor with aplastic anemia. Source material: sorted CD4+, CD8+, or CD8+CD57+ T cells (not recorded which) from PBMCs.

The nucleotides read TGCAGTGCTAGTTGGGCAGATCAGGGCTACGAGCAGTACTTC. Its translation is CSASWADQGYEQYF. This chain is built from TRBV20-1 and TRBJ2-7; tentative D gene TRBD1, with 5 bases matching. From its cysteine to its phenylalanine, the CDR3 spans 14 amino acids. Only the CDR3 portion is preserved as DNA: 42 bases, with reading frame beginning at the first base. V is cut by 3 bases and J by 3 bases, and the space between the germline ends is 15 bases. Sequences DFQATT (CDR1) and SNEGSKA (CDR2) are obtained from the germline V gene (reference sequence).